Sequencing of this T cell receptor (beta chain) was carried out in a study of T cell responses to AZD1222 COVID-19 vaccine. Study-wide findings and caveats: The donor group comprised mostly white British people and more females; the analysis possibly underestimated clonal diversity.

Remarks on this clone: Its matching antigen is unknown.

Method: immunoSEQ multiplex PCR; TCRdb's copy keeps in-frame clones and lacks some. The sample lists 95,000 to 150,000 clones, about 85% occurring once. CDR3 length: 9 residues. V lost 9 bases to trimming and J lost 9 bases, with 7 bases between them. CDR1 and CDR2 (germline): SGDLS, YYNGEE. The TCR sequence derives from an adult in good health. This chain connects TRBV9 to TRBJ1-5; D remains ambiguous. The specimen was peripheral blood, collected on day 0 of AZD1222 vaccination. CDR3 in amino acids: CATLGPQHF. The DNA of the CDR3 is TGTGCCACCTTGGGGCCCCAGCATTTT.